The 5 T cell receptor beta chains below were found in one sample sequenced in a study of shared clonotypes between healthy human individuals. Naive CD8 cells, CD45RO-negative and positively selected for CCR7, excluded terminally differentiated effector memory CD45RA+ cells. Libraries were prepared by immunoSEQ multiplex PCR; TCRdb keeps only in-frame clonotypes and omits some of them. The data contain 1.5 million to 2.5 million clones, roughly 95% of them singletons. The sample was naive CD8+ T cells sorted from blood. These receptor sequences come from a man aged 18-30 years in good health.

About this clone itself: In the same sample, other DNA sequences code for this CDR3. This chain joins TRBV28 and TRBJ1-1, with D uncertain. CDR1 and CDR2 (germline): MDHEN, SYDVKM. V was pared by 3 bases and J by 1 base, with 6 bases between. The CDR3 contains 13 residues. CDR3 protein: CASSFGENTEAFF. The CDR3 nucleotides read TGTGCCAGCAGTTTCGGCGAGAACACTGAAGCTTTCTTT. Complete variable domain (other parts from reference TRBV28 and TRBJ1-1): DVKVTQSSRYLVKRTGEKVFLECVQDMDHENMFWYRQDPGLGLRLIYFSYDVKMKEKGDIPEGYSVSREKKERFSLILESASTNQTSMYLCASSFGENTEAFFGQGTRLTVV.

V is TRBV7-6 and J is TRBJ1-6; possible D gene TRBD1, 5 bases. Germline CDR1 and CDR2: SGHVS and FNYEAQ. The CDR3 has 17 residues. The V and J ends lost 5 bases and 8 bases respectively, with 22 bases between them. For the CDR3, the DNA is TGTGCCAGCAGCGGATGGGACGGTGCAATTGAGGATTCACCCCTCCACTTT. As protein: CASSGWDGAIEDSPLHF.

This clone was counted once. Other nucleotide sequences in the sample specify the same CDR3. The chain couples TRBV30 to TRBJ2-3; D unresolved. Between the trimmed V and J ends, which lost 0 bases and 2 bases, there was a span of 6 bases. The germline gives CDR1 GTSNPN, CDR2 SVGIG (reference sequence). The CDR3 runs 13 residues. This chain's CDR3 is CAWSVHSTDTQYF. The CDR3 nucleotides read TGTGCCTGGAGTGTACACTCCACAGATACGCAGTATTTT.

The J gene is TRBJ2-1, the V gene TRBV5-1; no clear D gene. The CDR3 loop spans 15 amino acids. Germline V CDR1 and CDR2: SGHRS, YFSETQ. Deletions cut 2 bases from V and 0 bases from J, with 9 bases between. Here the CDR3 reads CASSLREVSYNEQFF. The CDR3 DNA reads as TGCGCCAGCAGCTTAAGGGAAGTCTCCTACAATGAGCAGTTCTTC. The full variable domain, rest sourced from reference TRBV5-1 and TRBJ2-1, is KAGVTQTPRYLIKTRGQQVTLSCSPISGHRSVSWYQQTPGQGLQFLFEYFSETQRNKGNFPGRFSGRQFSNSRSEMNVSTLELGDSALYLCASSLREVSYNEQFFGPGTRLTVL.

The CDR3: CAGGDLDNSPLHF. For the CDR3, the DNA is TGTGCCGGGGGGGACCTAGATAATTCACCCCTCCACTTT. V is TRBV6-6 and J is TRBJ1-6; the D gene is possibly TRBD1 (5 bases). CDR1 and CDR2 (germline): MNHNY, SVGAGI (reference sequence). Trimming removed 11 bases from V and 5 bases from J, with 13 bases in between. The CDR3 is made up of 13 amino acids.